The 27 T cell receptor beta chains listed next were all sequenced from one sample in a study of blood T cell repertoires in COVID-19 (dated by TCRdb to about 2020). The receptor library was made with the immunoSEQ multiplex PCR assay. Here the immuneACCESS table is served through TCRdb, limited to in-frame sequences with V and J called. Missing clones are a known gap in these copies; in checked studies unresolved V genes cover under half, and the rest lacks a known reason. The sample data list under 70,000 clones, and roughly 88% of these were observed just once. 5.5% to 7% of the sample is in the top ten clones. Sequencing was carried out using peripheral blood. The receptors shown here come from a woman between 65 and 79 years old with acute or convalescent COVID-19.

The rearrangement links TRBV6-5 to TRBJ2-1; 8 bases agree with TRBD2. The V and J ends lost 8 bases and 6 bases, in that order; junction bases with no gene match: 3. Germline values: CDR1 MNHEY, CDR2 SVGAGI. This CDR3 comprises 12 residues. In DNA form, the CDR3 reads TGTGCCAGCGGACTAGCTTTCAATGAGCAGTTCTTC. Protein product: CASGLAFNEQFF.

CDR3: CASSLAVGGWETQYF. CDR3 DNA: TGTGCCAGCAGCTTAGCTGTAGGGGGCTGGGAGACCCAGTACTTC. The chain couples TRBV7-2 to TRBJ2-5; 7 nucleotides align to TRBD1. Trimming removed 0 bases from V and 5 bases from J; junction bases left unmatched: 6. This CDR3 is built from 15 residues. The germline CDR1 and CDR2 sequences are SGHTA and FQGNSA.

The chain employs TRBV7-2 and TRBJ2-2; 9 bases agree with TRBD2. The CDR3 length is 16 residues. V shed 5 bases and J 4 bases; nucleotides not matched to a gene: 8. The germline V gene has CDR1 SGHTA and CDR2 FQGNSA. CDR3 in DNA: TGTGCCAGCAGCCCTCTAGCGGGGACTATCACCGGGGAGCTGTTTTTT. Translated, it gives CASSPLAGTITGELFF.

This chain connects TRBV7-3 to TRBJ2-1; maybe TRBD2 (5 bases). The CDR3 loop spans 15 amino acids. V dropped 2 bases and J dropped 9 bases, with 17 bases sitting between them. Germline V lookup: CDR1 SGHTA, CDR2 FQGTGA. CDR3: CASSLLEVGGGEQFF. CDR3 coding DNA: TGTGCCAGCAGCTTACTAGAGGTCGGAGGAGGTGAGCAGTTCTTC. The whole variable domain, remainder taken from reference TRBV7-3 and TRBJ2-1, is GAGVSQTPSNKVTEKGKYVELRCDPISGHTALYWYRQSLGQGPEFLIYFQGTGAADDSGLPNDRFFAVRPEGSVSTLKIQRTERGDSAVYLCASSLLEVGGGEQFFGPGTRLTVL.

The genes are TRBV7-9 and TRBJ1-1; D gene unclear. Trimming cost V 3 bases and J 1 base, with 12 bases left between them. The V gene's germline CDR1 is SEHNR and CDR2 FQNEAQ (reference sequence). This CDR3 has 15 amino acids. The CDR3 loop reads CASSLTAHRNTEAFF. The CDR3 DNA reads as TGTGCCAGCAGCTTGACTGCCCACCGGAACACTGAAGCTTTCTTT.

This sequence joins TRBV10-3 and TRBJ1-5, with 10 bases fitting TRBD1. The CDR3 is made up of 15 amino acids. Germline-derived CDR1 and CDR2 are ENHRY and SYGVKD. Unmatched junction bases numbered 13, after V lost 10 bases and J lost 7 bases. CDR3 loop: CATNRDRGGGQPQHF. For the CDR3, the DNA is TGTGCCACAAACCGGGACAGGGGAGGGGGACAGCCCCAGCATTTT.

V and J are TRBV28 and TRBJ2-7, with D possibly matching TRBD2 (7 bases). Trimming left V 3 bases short and J 2 bases short, with 17 bases between. The CDR3 is 16 amino acids. CDR1 and CDR2 (germline): MDHEN, SYDVKM. CDR3 coding DNA: TGTGCCAGCAGTTTCGCGGGGGCCGACGGAGCCTACGAGCAGTACTTC. Protein product: CASSFAGADGAYEQYF.

The V and J genes are TRBV29-1 and TRBJ1-2, with D uncertain. Germline CDR1 and CDR2: SQVTM and ANQGSEA. The CDR3 is 12 amino acids. V lost 3 bases and J lost 4, with 9 bases in between. CDR3 in DNA: TGCAGCGTTGAGGCCCCGTTCTATGGCTACACCTTC. As protein: CSVEAPFYGYTF.

V and J are TRBV5-1 and TRBJ2-1; 8 bases line up with TRBD1. The CDR3 contains 14 residues. Germline assignment: CDR1 SGHRS and CDR2 YFSETQ. The ends lost 2 bases at V and 13 bases at J; junction bases unmatched: 11. As DNA, the CDR3 is TGCGCCAGCAGCTTCGACGCCTGGACAGGGTTTCAGTTCTTC. It is translated as CASSFDAWTGFQFF.

The rearrangement uses TRBV10-3 and TRBJ1-2; 7 positions agree with TRBD1. V trimming: 4 bases; J trimming: 4 bases; junction bases outside the gene matches: 6. The length of the CDR3 is 14 residues. CDR1 is ENHRY and CDR2 is SYGVKD in the germline V gene. CDR3 DNA sequence: TGTGCCATCAGTGGACAGGGTGGTGGCTATGGCTACACCTTC. Translated: CAISGQGGGYGYTF.

The rearrangement uses TRBV6-8 and TRBJ1-2; the match to TRBD1 covers 9 bases. V lost 6 bases, J lost 7 bases, and 21 bases stayed unmatched. The CDR3 spans 18 residues. Germline V gene data show CDR1 as MNHGY and CDR2 as SAAAGT. In DNA, the CDR3 is TGTGCCAGCAGCCAACCAGAGGTGGCACGAACAGGGGGCGGTGGCTACACCTTC. Amino acid sequence: CASSQPEVARTGGGGYTF.

The genes are TRBV2 and TRBJ2-2, with 11 bases lining up with TRBD1. CDR1 is SNHLY, CDR2 FYNNEI, per germline. The CDR3 spans 15 residues. Trimming cost V 6 bases and J 5 bases; bases outside gene matches: 5. CDR3: CASRSDRGRTGELFF. The CDR3 DNA follows: TGTGCCAGCAGATCGGACAGGGGGCGGACCGGGGAGCTGTTTTTT.

The rearrangement joins TRBV4-2 to TRBJ2-7; no definite D call. From germline, CDR1 is LGHNA and CDR2 YNFKEQ. Trimming stripped 4 bases from V and 1 base from J, with 11 bases between. CDR3 size: 14 residues. CDR3 in amino acids: CASSLAHTSYEQYF. The CDR3 coding sequence is TGTGCCAGCAGCCTTGCCCACACGTCCTACGAGCAGTACTTC.

V is TRBV7-3 and J is TRBJ2-1, with 10 nucleotides matching TRBD2. The germline V gene has CDR1 SGHTA and CDR2 FQGTGA. With V trimmed by 2 bases and J by 3 bases, 7 bases remained unmatched. The CDR3 is 17 amino acids. The CDR3 nucleotides are TGTGCCAGCAGCTTATTTCCCGGGACTAGCGTCTACAATGAGCAGTTCTTC. Translating gives CASSLFPGTSVYNEQFF.

The genes are TRBV20-1 and TRBJ1-1; D perhaps matches TRBD1 (6 bases). V lost 5 bases, J lost 12 bases, and 16 bases lay in between. CDR3 size: 11 residues. Germline CDR1 is DFQATT and CDR2 is SNEGSKA (reference sequence). CDR3 in DNA: TGCAGTGCTTATCCCCAGGGGATACCTTTCTTT. It translates to CSAYPQGIPFF.

The V and J genes are TRBV6-5 and TRBJ2-7; the match to TRBD1 covers 8 bases. Trimming took 7 bases from V and 0 from J; bases not matched to a gene: 8. The CDR3 spans 15 residues. CDR1 and CDR2 from the germline V gene are MNHEY and SVGAGI. The CDR3 sequence: CASTPTGVSSYEQYF. The CDR3 nucleotides read TGTGCCAGCACCCCGACAGGGGTCAGCTCCTACGAGCAGTACTTC.

The gene calls are TRBV11-2 and TRBJ2-3, with D perhaps TRBD1 (5 bases). Germline V gene sequence: CDR1 SGHAT, CDR2 FQNNGV. CDR3 length: 16 residues. V was shortened by 5 bases and J by 0 bases, with 15 bases between the two germline ends. CDR3 bases: TGTGCCAGCAGCCCCTTGGGGCGGACAAGCACAGATACGCAGTATTTT. It translates to CASSPLGRTSTDTQYF.

V and J are TRBV6-5 and TRBJ2-2; maybe TRBD1 (6 bases). There are 15 residues in the CDR3. The germline V gene encodes CDR1 MNHEY and CDR2 SVGAGI. V shed 2 bases and J shed 2 bases, with 9 bases lying between them. The CDR3 DNA sequence: TGTGCCAGCAGTTACCGGACAGTCAACACCGGGGAGCTGTTTTTT. It codes for CASSYRTVNTGELFF.

The chain carries TRBV19 and TRBJ1-4; D is possibly TRBD1 (5 bases). Between the trimmed V and J ends, which lost 6 bases and 4 bases, there was a span of 12 bases. The CDR3 runs 14 residues. Germline V gene sequence: CDR1 LNHDA, CDR2 SQIVND (reference sequence). For the CDR3, the DNA is TGTGCCAGTAGAGATGGGGGGAATAATGAAAAACTGTTTTTT. This encodes CASRDGGNNEKLFF.

The chain employs TRBV27 and TRBJ1-1; tentative D call: TRBD1 (5 bases). Looked up from germline, CDR1 is MNHEY and CDR2 is SMNVEV (reference sequence). The CDR3 is 13 residues long. The ends were cut back, 0 bases at V and 6 bases at J, with 8 bases in the middle. The CDR3 region is CASSLSTGAEAFF. CDR3 DNA sequence: TGTGCCAGCAGTTTATCAACAGGCGCTGAAGCTTTCTTT.

The chain combines TRBV28 with TRBJ2-2; 8 bases align to TRBD2. CDR1 is MDHEN and CDR2 is SYDVKM in the germline V gene. V was pared by 6 bases and J by 5 bases, with 11 bases of the junction left unmatched. This CDR3 has 16 amino acids. The CDR3 DNA sequence: TGTGCCAGCAGCCCCCTCCTGGAGCGGGGGACCGGGGAGCTGTTTTTT. It translates to CASSPLLERGTGELFF.

This clone has a single count. V usage is TRBV30 and J usage is TRBJ2-1; 7 bases are shared with TRBD1. V shed 6 bases, J shed 3 bases, and the junction held 2 bases outside the gene matches. CDR1 GTSNPN and CDR2 SVGIG come from the germline V gene (reference sequence). The CDR3 loop spans 12 amino acids. In DNA form, the CDR3 reads TGTGCCTGTAGGGACAGCTACAATGAGCAGTTCTTC. Translation: CACRDSYNEQFF.

The gene calls are TRBV7-9 and TRBJ1-1; D not certain. V was shortened by 4 bases and J by 9 bases, with 18 bases between the two germline ends. Germline CDR1 and CDR2: SEHNR and FQNEAQ (reference sequence). This CDR3 comprises 14 residues. The CDR3 nucleotides read TGTGCCAGCAGCTCAGCGTCTGGCCGGGAGAAAGCTTTCTTT. As protein: CASSSASGREKAFF.

The genes are TRBV24-1 and TRBJ2-5, with TRBD2 as a possible D gene (6 bases). Deletions cut 4 bases from V and 9 bases from J, with 17 bases between. Germline-derived CDR1 and CDR2 are KGHDR and SFDVKD. CDR3 length equals 14 residues. CDR3 region: CATSDQGLAEAQYF. In DNA form, the CDR3 reads TGTGCCACCAGTGACCAGGGACTGGCCGAGGCCCAGTACTTC.

The chain recombines TRBV10-3 with TRBJ1-2; no definite D call. The CDR3 length is 15 residues. Trimming cost V 3 bases and J 0 bases, with 11 bases left between them. Germline V gives CDR1 ENHRY, CDR2 SYGVKD. The CDR3, as DNA: TGTGCCATCAGTGATGGGCTCCTAACTAACTATGGCTACACCTTC. Encoded protein: CAISDGLLTNYGYTF.

The gene calls are TRBV19 and TRBJ1-2; 7 nucleotides agree with TRBD1. Germline V lookup: CDR1 LNHDA, CDR2 SQIVND (reference sequence). CDR3 size: 14 residues. V dropped 5 bases and J dropped 3; count of bases not matched to a gene: 6. CDR3 sequence: CASSFLQGYYGYTF. The CDR3 DNA is TGTGCCAGTAGTTTCCTACAGGGGTACTATGGCTACACCTTC.

The chain links TRBV29-1 to TRBJ2-1; TRBD1 matches at 8 bases. V lost 6 bases to trimming and J lost 6 bases; unmatched junction nucleotides: 1. The CDR3 loop spans 11 amino acids. Germline CDR1 reads SQVTM; CDR2 reads ANQGSEA. CDR3 sequence reads: CSVGQVNEQFF. CDR3 sequence (DNA): TGCAGCGTGGGACAGGTCAATGAGCAGTTCTTC.